A single sample gave rise to the 5 T cell receptor beta chains below, sequenced in a study of radiotherapy plus CTLA-4 blockade in lung cancer (dated by TCRdb to the late 2010s). Library generation was performed with the immunoSEQ multiplex PCR assay. The clones in this table, taken by TCRdb from immuneACCESS, are in-frame only. Not every clone is retained; where verified, under half of the shortfall comes from an unresolved V gene, and the cause of the rest is unknown. This sample gives some 78,000 clones in total; around 86% of them show up just once. The top ten clones comprise around 1% of the sample. The sample here was peripheral blood, taken from a patient treated with radiotherapy plus ipilimumab. The origin of the receptors is a human donor with non-small cell lung cancer who had stable disease on radiotherapy plus ipilimumab.

The gene calls are TRBV4-1 and TRBJ2-2; unclear D gene. The CDR3 covers 13 residues. V lost 5 bases and J lost 8, with 12 bases in between. Germline V CDR1 and CDR2: MGHRA, YSYEKL. CDR3 coding DNA: TGCGCCAGCAGCGTGGTCCCTGGGGGGGAGCTGTTTTTT. Residues: CASSVVPGGELFF.

V and J are TRBV19 and TRBJ1-1; no clear D. Germline CDR1 LNHDA, CDR2 SQIVND (reference sequence). The germline V and J ends were trimmed by 1 base and 3 bases, with 9 bases remaining between them. The CDR3 has 14 residues. For the CDR3, the DNA is TGTGCCAGTAGTATAGGAGGAAGGGACACTGAAGCTTTCTTT. Residues: CASSIGGRDTEAFF.

CDR3 DNA sequence: TGCGCCAGCAGCCGAACAGGGGTCTACGAGCAGTACTTC. Amino acid sequence: CASSRTGVYEQYF. The chain joins TRBV5-1 to TRBJ2-7; TRBD1 matches 7 bases. The CDR3 is 13 amino acids. J lost 3 bases, V lost 4 bases, and 4 bases had no gene match. Germline V gene lookup returns CDR1 SGHRS and CDR2 YFSETQ.

This sequence joins TRBV28 and TRBJ2-7; no clear D gene. V lost 4 bases and J 4 bases, leaving 14 bases between the germline ends. The CDR3 has 14 residues. CDR1 is MDHEN, CDR2 SYDVKM, per germline. CDR3 sequence reads: CASSSALPEYEQYF. In DNA, the CDR3 is TGTGCCAGCAGTTCCGCCCTCCCGGAATACGAGCAGTACTTC.

In this sample, this clone turned up once. The chain employs TRBV28 and TRBJ1-5; D call uncertain. Trimming left V 7 bases short and J 3 bases short, with 13 bases between. The germline V gene encodes CDR1 MDHEN and CDR2 SYDVKM. There are 14 residues in the CDR3. The chain's CDR3 is CASNGGLPNQPQHF. The CDR3 bases are TGTGCCAGCAACGGAGGGTTACCCAATCAGCCCCAGCATTTT.